Below, 19 T cell receptor beta chains from the same sample are listed, as sequenced in a study of early T cells in non-severe SARS-CoV-2 infection. One entry per CDR3 protein, called by TCRdb with MiXCR from the 5' RACE reads. The repertoire includes approximately 80,000 distinct CDR3 sequences, roughly 10% of them detected once, and 9.5% to 15% sits in the top ten. Sequencing used whole blood, obtained at baseline. The receptors come from an adult who was a healthcare worker with PCR-confirmed SARS-CoV-2 infection or an uninfected control (not recorded which).

This clonotype has a count of ten or more. The chain recombines TRBV7-2 with TRBJ1-1; D might be TRBD1 (6 bases). Trimming cost V 0 bases and J 5 bases, with 13 bases left between them. Germline CDR1 reads SGHTA; CDR2 reads FQGNSA. The CDR3 length is 15 residues. In DNA form, the CDR3 reads TGTGCCAGCAGCTTAGCCCCGACAGGAGGGACTGAAGCTTTCTTT. Translated, it gives CASSLAPTGGTEAFF. The full variable domain, its missing parts supplied by reference TRBV7-2 and TRBJ1-1, is GAGVSQSPSNKVTEKGKDVELRCDPISGHTALYWYRQSLGQGLEFLIYFQGNSAPDKSGLPSDRFSAERTGGSVSTLTIQRTQQEDSAVYLCASSLAPTGGTEAFFGQGTRLTVV.

V and J are TRBV5-5 and TRBJ2-7; 7 bases agree with TRBD1. Germline-derived CDR1 and CDR2 are SGHKS and YYEKEE (reference sequence). The CDR3 is 14 amino acids. The junction had 6 bases not matched to a gene; V was cut back by 2 bases and J by 4 bases. CDR3: CASSLRQGQYEQYF. The CDR3 region has the DNA TGTGCCAGCAGCTTAAGACAGGGTCAATACGAGCAGTACTTC.

This clonotype was detected ten times or more. The chain recombines TRBV4-3 with TRBJ2-5, with a possible D match to TRBD2 (6 bases). The V end was cut by 0 bases, the J end by 4 bases, with 12 bases between. Germline CDR1 LGHNA, CDR2 YSLEER. This CDR3 has 15 residues. This CDR3 reads CASSQDTGVGETQYF. CDR3 in DNA: TGCGCCAGCAGCCAAGATACGGGGGTGGGAGAGACCCAGTACTTC.

This clonotype was counted a few times. The CDR3: CSVVSSGEDPDTQYF. The CDR3, as DNA: TGCAGCGTTGTAAGTAGCGGGGAGGATCCAGATACGCAGTATTTT. The chain uses TRBV29-1 and TRBJ2-3; 8 positions match TRBD2. J gave up 4 bases and V 4 bases, and 10 bases lay outside the gene matches. Germline V gives CDR1 SQVTM, CDR2 ANQGSEA. The CDR3 consists of 15 residues.

Ten or more counts support this clonotype. The chain couples TRBV20-1 to TRBJ1-4, with D unclear. The CDR3 consists of 15 residues. Trimming cost V 4 bases and J 7 bases, with 19 bases left between them. Germline-derived CDR1 and CDR2 are DFQATT and SNEGSKA (reference sequence). The CDR3 DNA follows: TGCAGTGCTACATATGGAACCTCCAAGGGTGAAAAACTGTTTTTT. Protein product: CSATYGTSKGEKLFF.

The genes are TRBV3-1 and TRBJ2-7; TRBD2 aligns across 8 bases. The CDR3 is 15 amino acids. Germline CDR1 and CDR2: LGHDT and YNNKEL (reference sequence). The V segment lost 4 bases and the J segment 7 bases; nucleotides outside the gene matches: 12. The CDR3 is CASSPLGTSSGEQYF. The DNA of the CDR3 is TGTGCCAGCAGCCCGCTCGGGACTAGTTCGGGAGAGCAGTACTTC.

This clonotype has only a few counts. The V gene is TRBV27, the J gene TRBJ1-6; D gene ambiguous. Germline V CDR1 and CDR2: MNHEY, SMNVEV (reference sequence). This CDR3 has 14 residues. With 4 bases removed from V and 0 bases from J, the gap between germline ends came to 4 bases. CDR3 nucleotides: TGTGCCAGCAGTTCCCGCTCCTATAATTCACCCCTCCACTTT. It encodes CASSSRSYNSPLHF.

In its sample, this clonotype was seen many times. The chain carries TRBV13 and TRBJ2-7; TRBD1 aligns across 7 bases. V lost 5 bases, J lost 5 bases, and 9 bases stayed unmatched. CDR1 is PRHDT, CDR2 FYEKMQ, per germline (reference sequence). The CDR3 extends over 14 amino acids. CDR3 coding DNA: TGTGCCAGCAGCACCCTACAGGGGTTCGACGAGCAGTACTTC. This sequence encodes CASSTLQGFDEQYF. Variable domain in full (rest from reference TRBV13 and TRBJ2-7): AAGVIQSPRHLIKEKRETATLKCYPIPRHDTVYWYQQGPGQDPQFLISFYEKMQSDKGSIPDRFSAQQFSDYHSELNMSSLELGDSALYFCASSTLQGFDEQYFGPGTRLTVT.

In the case of this clonotype: At one boundary the junction diverges from the germline segment, which might be a read error. The chain couples TRBV7-2 to TRBJ1-6; no firm D call. This CDR3 has 12 residues. Per germline, CDR1 SGHTA and CDR2 FQGNSA. CDR3 sequence (DNA): TGTGCCAGCAACCCGGGAAATTCACCCCTCCATTTT. Its translation: CASNPGNSPLHF.

J is TRBJ2-5 and V is TRBV11-2; the D is unclear. With 1 base removed from V and 4 bases from J, the gap between germline ends came to 7 bases. Germline CDR1 SGHAT, CDR2 FQNNGV. CDR3 size: 13 residues. The CDR3 reads CASSLGTRETQYF. Here the CDR3 DNA reads TGTGCCAGCAGCTTAGGTACACGAGAGACCCAGTACTTC.

This clonotype was counted only a few times. Here the CDR3 reads CSGGVADNTEAFF. In DNA, the CDR3 is TGCAGCGGGGGGGTGGCAGACAACACTGAAGCTTTCTTT. The chain is built from TRBV29-1 and TRBJ1-1; tentatively, D is TRBD1 (5 bases). Germline loops: CDR1 SQVTM, CDR2 ANQGSEA. The CDR3 spans 13 residues. The V end lost 7 bases, the J end lost 2 bases, and 14 bases lay between the germline ends. The complete variable domain, with remaining parts taken from reference TRBV29-1 and TRBJ1-1, reads SAVISQKPSRDICQRGTSLTIQCQVDSQVTMMFWYRQQPGQSLTLIATANQGSEATYESGFVIDKFPISRPNLTFSTLTVSNMSPEDSSIYLCSGGVADNTEAFFGQGTRLTVV.

The J gene is TRBJ2-3, the V gene TRBV5-1; D call uncertain. Germline V lookup: CDR1 SGHRS, CDR2 YFSETQ. The CDR3 runs to 14 residues. Trimming stripped 2 bases from V and 4 bases from J, with 11 bases between. In DNA form, the CDR3 reads TGCGCCAGCAGCTTCGGGTCGATGGCAGATACGCAGTATTTT. Its protein product is CASSFGSMADTQYF.

This clonotype was counted only a few times. J is TRBJ2-2 and V is TRBV28, with D maybe TRBD1 (5 bases). Germline V CDR1 and CDR2: MDHEN, SYDVKM. Trimming pared 5 bases from V and 4 bases from J, leaving 14 bases between. CDR3 length equals 15 residues. In DNA form, the CDR3 reads TGTGCCAGCAGTCCACCTAGGGGTATCACCGGGGAGCTGTTTTTT. Translated, it gives CASSPPRGITGELFF.

The rearrangement joins TRBV29-1 to TRBJ1-1; D gene ambiguous. In germline, CDR1 is SQVTM, CDR2 ANQGSEA. The CDR3 spans 12 residues. V gave up 7 bases and J gave up 0 bases, with 9 bases separating them. CDR3 sequence: CSGKWLNTEAFF. For the CDR3, the DNA is TGCAGCGGCAAGTGGCTGAACACTGAAGCTTTCTTT.

This clonotype was detected many times. The gene calls are TRBV7-9 and TRBJ2-3; D is unresolved. CDR3 length: 15 amino acids. V was trimmed by 5 bases and J by 0 bases, leaving 12 bases between them. The V gene's germline CDR1 is SEHNR and CDR2 FQNEAQ (reference sequence). The CDR3 sequence is CASSDTVHSTDTQYF. The CDR3 nucleotides read TGTGCCAGCAGCGATACGGTGCATAGCACAGATACGCAGTATTTT.

The V and J genes are TRBV9 and TRBJ2-1; 11 bases match TRBD1. Germline V gene sequence: CDR1 SGDLS, CDR2 YYNGEE. This CDR3 is 15 amino acids long. V was clipped by 2 bases and J by 10 bases; unmatched bases: 8. Written as DNA, the CDR3 is TGTGCCAGCAGCGTGTCGGGACAGGGGGTAATGGAGCAGTTCTTC. This translates into CASSVSGQGVMEQFF. Complete variable domain (other parts from reference TRBV9 and TRBJ2-1): DSGVTQTPKHLITATGQRVTLRCSPRSGDLSVYWYQQSLDQGLQFLIQYYNGEERAKGNILERFSAQQFPDLHSELNLSSLELGDSALYFCASSVSGQGVMEQFFGPGTRLTVL.

V usage is TRBV5-6 and J usage is TRBJ2-3; D may be TRBD1 (5 bases). The CDR3 covers 16 residues. V lost 4 bases, J lost 2 bases, and 17 bases lay in between. Germline-derived CDR1 and CDR2 are SGHDT and YYEEEE. This CDR3 is CASSPNLRVTTDTQYF. CDR3 nucleotide sequence: TGTGCCAGCAGCCCGAACCTCAGGGTTACCACAGATACGCAGTATTTT.

V gene TRBV29-1 combines with J gene TRBJ2-2; perhaps TRBD1 as D (7 bases). V shed 6 bases and J shed 2 bases, with 13 bases lying between them. Germline CDR1 and CDR2: SQVTM and ANQGSEA. This CDR3 region has 14 residues. Here the CDR3 reads CSVRRDSNTGELFF. The CDR3 region has the DNA TGCAGCGTCCGGAGGGACAGTAACACCGGGGAGCTGTTTTTT.

Only a few counts were recorded for this clonotype. The chain has TRBV7-2 and TRBJ1-1; maybe TRBD1 (5 bases). Germline V gives CDR1 SGHTA, CDR2 FQGNSA. The CDR3 spans 14 residues. V was pared by 0 bases and J by 4 bases, with 9 bases between. CDR3 in DNA: TGTGCCAGCAGCTTAGCCCAGGGAAGCACTGAAGCTTTCTTT. This encodes CASSLAQGSTEAFF.